These 32 T cell receptor beta chains were all obtained from the same sample, sequenced in a study of blood T cell repertoires in COVID-19. Clones were sequenced by immunoSEQ multiplex PCR, and TCRdb holds only the in-frame ones, with some missing. The profile shows 300,000 to 400,000 clones, approximately 88% of them singletons. Sequenced material: peripheral blood. Receptors were obtained from a woman between 45 and 60 years old with active or convalescent COVID-19.

The chain links TRBV2 to TRBJ1-4; D ambiguous. Trimming stripped 4 bases from V and 7 bases from J, with 7 bases between. CDR1 and CDR2 (germline): SNHLY, FYNNEI. The CDR3 runs to 12 residues. CDR3 protein: CASSVLREKLFF. CDR3 in DNA: TGTGCCAGCAGTGTGCTGCGTGAAAAACTGTTTTTT.

Only one count was recorded for this clone. CDR3 coding DNA: TGTGCCACCAGCAGAGAATTTTCAATCACCGGGGAGCTGTTTTTT. Its translation: CATSREFSITGELFF. The chain joins TRBV15 to TRBJ2-2; no firm D call. Germline values: CDR1 LNHNV, CDR2 YYDKDF (reference sequence). Trimming pared 0 bases from V and 4 bases from J, leaving 9 bases between. This CDR3 region has 15 residues. Complete variable domain (other parts from reference TRBV15 and TRBJ2-2): DAMVIQNPRYQVTQFGKPVTLSCSQTLNHNVMYWYQQKSSQAPKLLFHYYDKDFNNEADTPDNFQSRRPNTSFCFLDIRSPGLGDTAMYLCATSREFSITGELFFGEGSRLTVL.

The chain uses TRBV5-4 and TRBJ2-1, with 9 positions matching TRBD2. With V trimmed by 3 bases and J by 2 bases, 6 bases remained unmatched. There are 16 residues in the CDR3. CDR1 is SGHNT, CDR2 YYREEE, per germline (reference sequence). The CDR3 reads CASSSVAGVTYNEQFF. CDR3 nucleotide sequence: TGTGCCAGCAGCTCTGTAGCGGGAGTTACCTACAATGAGCAGTTCTTC.

In this sample, this clone turned up a few times. V usage is TRBV30 and J usage is TRBJ1-1; D call uncertain. Per germline, CDR1 GTSNPN and CDR2 SVGIG (reference sequence). Trimming took off 0 bases at V and 3 bases at J, with 8 bases between the two ends. The CDR3 runs to 13 residues. CDR3 DNA sequence: TGTGCCTGGAGTGTACGGAGGGACACTGAAGCTTTCTTT. This codes for CAWSVRRDTEAFF.

Comment on this clone: This may come from a read error, since a much larger clone is one base off. The rearrangement uses TRBV11-1 and TRBJ1-2; D gene ambiguous. The CDR3 spans 13 residues. Germline V lookup: CDR1 SGHAT, CDR2 FQDESV (reference sequence). Trimming removed 4 bases at V and 2 bases at J, with 8 bases between. This chain's CDR3 is CASSSTENYGYTF. CDR3 coding DNA: TGTGCCAGCAGCTCTACGGAGAACTATGGCTACACCTTC.

The CDR3 DNA reads TGTGCCAGCACCTCAATCGGACAGGGCGCTGAAGCTTTCTTT. Translated: CASTSIGQGAEAFF. This chain connects TRBV25-1 to TRBJ1-1, with 8 bases lining up with TRBD1. The trim removed 7 bases at V and 6 bases at J, leaving 10 bases unmatched. The CDR3 has 14 amino acids. From germline, CDR1 is MGHDK and CDR2 SYGVNS. Variable domain in full (rest from reference TRBV25-1 and TRBJ1-1): EADIYQTPRYLVIGTGKKITLECSQTMGHDKMYWYQQDPGMELHLIHYSYGVNSTEKGDLSSESTVSRIRTEHFPLTLESARPSHTSQYLCASTSIGQGAEAFFGQGTRLTVV.

The J gene is TRBJ2-1, the V gene TRBV9; 7 positions agree with TRBD2. Germline-derived CDR1 and CDR2 are SGDLS and YYNGEE. V dropped 0 bases and J dropped 3; count of bases not matched to a gene: 15. The CDR3 length is 19 residues. The CDR3 protein is CASSVDAGVLLSVYNEQFF. The CDR3 DNA reads TGTGCCAGCAGCGTAGATGCGGGGGTCTTACTCTCGGTCTACAATGAGCAGTTCTTC. Full variable domain (outside the CDR3, taken from reference TRBV9 and TRBJ2-1): DSGVTQTPKHLITATGQRVTLRCSPRSGDLSVYWYQQSLDQGLQFLIQYYNGEERAKGNILERFSAQQFPDLHSELNLSSLELGDSALYFCASSVDAGVLLSVYNEQFFGPGTRLTVL.

V gene TRBV10-3 combines with J gene TRBJ2-5; 7 positions agree with TRBD1. The CDR3 is 13 residues long. From germline, CDR1 is ENHRY and CDR2 SYGVKD. Unmatched junction bases numbered 4, after V lost 7 bases and J lost 2 bases. CDR3 coding DNA: TGTGCCATCACCCCGGGACAGCAAGAGACCCAGTACTTC. Translating gives CAITPGQQETQYF.

V and J are TRBV11-2 and TRBJ2-7, with 13 bases lining up with TRBD2. V lost 4 bases, J lost 4 bases, and 13 bases stayed unmatched. Germline V CDR1 and CDR2: SGHAT, FQNNGV. This CDR3 is built from 18 residues. The chain's CDR3 is CASSSSGLAGVERYEQYF. The CDR3 coding sequence is TGTGCCAGCAGCTCCTCCGGACTAGCGGGAGTTGAGAGGTACGAGCAGTACTTC. The full variable domain, completed using reference TRBV11-2 and TRBJ2-7, is EAGVAQSPRYKIIEKRQSVAFWCNPISGHATLYWYQQILGQGPKLLIQFQNNGVVDDSQLPKDRFSAERLKGVDSTLKIQPAKLEDSAVYLCASSSSGLAGVERYEQYFGPGTRLTVT.

This clone was seen once. The chain is built from TRBV15 and TRBJ2-3; TRBD2 aligns across 14 bases. V trimming: 1 base; J trimming: 0 bases; junction bases outside the gene matches: 3. There are 18 residues in the CDR3. The germline CDR1 and CDR2 sequences are LNHNV and YYDKDF (reference sequence). The CDR3 sequence is CATSRGLAGGPSTDTQYF. CDR3 in DNA: TGTGCCACCAGCAGAGGACTAGCGGGAGGGCCGAGCACAGATACGCAGTATTTT.

V is TRBV27 and J is TRBJ2-5, with 7 positions matching TRBD1. The CDR3 runs 16 residues. The germline V gene has CDR1 MNHEY and CDR2 SMNVEV (reference sequence). V trimming: 6 bases; J trimming: 0 bases; junction bases outside the gene matches: 10. The CDR3 DNA sequence: TGTGCCAGCAGCCTTACAGGGGCGTTGTACCAAGAGACCCAGTACTTC. It translates to CASSLTGALYQETQYF.

This sequence joins TRBV2 and TRBJ1-5, with 9 bases identical to TRBD1. Per germline, CDR1 SNHLY and CDR2 FYNNEI. This CDR3 region has 14 residues. The junction had 4 bases not matched to a gene; V was cut back by 4 bases and J by 6 bases. The CDR3 protein is CASSGTGEGQPQHF. DNA for the CDR3: TGTGCCAGCAGTGGGACAGGGGAAGGTCAGCCCCAGCATTTT.

The rearrangement joins TRBV6-5 to TRBJ2-1; 7 nucleotides align to TRBD2. Germline assignment: CDR1 MNHEY and CDR2 SVGAGI. Trimming at V came to 2 bases and at J to 14 bases, leaving 6 bases not matched to a gene. This CDR3 comprises 12 residues. The CDR3 region has the DNA TGTGCCAGCAGTTACACCGGACTAGGGGAGTTCTTC. Its protein product is CASSYTGLGEFF.

In DNA, the CDR3 is TGTGCCTGGAGTGTAGGGACAGGTGAAAAACTGTTTTTT. It translates to CAWSVGTGEKLFF. The rearrangement joins TRBV30 to TRBJ1-4, with TRBD1 matching over 8 bases. This CDR3 spans 13 amino acids. Germline trimming cut 0 bases from V and 7 bases from J; bases unmatched to any gene: 1. CDR1 and CDR2 from the germline V gene are GTSNPN and SVGIG (reference sequence).

The chain has TRBV3-1 (or the pseudogene TRBV3-2) and TRBJ1-4; 8 positions match TRBD1. Looked up from germline, CDR1 is LGHDT and CDR2 is YNNKEL (reference sequence). The junction had 8 bases not matched to a gene; V was cut back by 1 base and J by 4 bases. The CDR3 spans 17 residues. In DNA, the CDR3 is TGTGCCAGCAGCCAAGGGTCATTGGGGACAGGTAATGAAAAACTGTTTTTT. It yields the protein CASSQGSLGTGNEKLFF.

The chain employs TRBV4-3 and TRBJ1-1, with 8 bases identical to TRBD1. Germline loops: CDR1 LGHNA, CDR2 YSLEER. V shed 3 bases and J 7 bases; nucleotides not matched to a gene: 7. This CDR3 is 14 amino acids long. The CDR3 sequence: CASSQFFGTGEAFF. DNA of the CDR3: TGCGCCAGCAGCCAGTTCTTTGGGACAGGTGAAGCTTTCTTT.

The J gene is TRBJ2-3, the V gene TRBV19, with TRBD2 identical over 12 bases. Germline-derived CDR1 and CDR2 are LNHDA and SQIVND (reference sequence). The CDR3 length is 16 residues. V was clipped by 7 bases and J by 2 bases; unmatched bases: 7. The CDR3 spells CASKKGLAGSTDTQYF. The CDR3 DNA sequence: TGTGCCAGTAAGAAGGGACTAGCGGGTTCCACAGATACGCAGTATTTT.

At least ten counts were recorded for this clone. This chain uses TRBV6-2 or TRBV6-3 with TRBJ1-4; 8 positions agree with TRBD1. Germline V gene data show CDR1 as MNHEY and CDR2 as SVGEGT. Losses at the gene ends were 4 bases for V and 7 bases for J; bases not matched to a gene: 17. This CDR3 has 18 residues. In DNA, the CDR3 is TGTGCCAGCAGTTCTCGACAGGGGAAGAGCGCTTTGGTTGAAAAACTGTTTTTT. Translated, it gives CASSSRQGKSALVEKLFF.

This chain connects TRBV28 to TRBJ2-5; 8 nucleotides agree with TRBD2. CDR3 length: 16 amino acids. CDR1 and CDR2 from the germline V gene are MDHEN and SYDVKM. V shed 6 bases and J 4 bases; nucleotides not matched to a gene: 13. The CDR3 protein is CASSPGTRGYIETQYF. CDR3 DNA sequence: TGTGCCAGCAGCCCCGGGACTAGAGGGTATATAGAGACCCAGTACTTC.

As for this clone: In the same sample, other DNA sequences code for this CDR3. V gene TRBV29-1 combines with J gene TRBJ2-1; a possible D gene is TRBD2 (6 bases). V was shortened by 3 bases and J by 2 bases, with 8 bases between the two germline ends. The CDR3 runs 13 residues. Germline V gene sequence: CDR1 SQVTM, CDR2 ANQGSEA. The DNA of the CDR3 is TGCAGCGTTGATCGCGGGACCTACAATGAGCAGTTCTTC. Protein sequence: CSVDRGTYNEQFF.

With respect to this clone: A much larger clonotype is one base distant, so this may be a read error. This chain joins TRBV11-1 and TRBJ1-1; D is unclear. Deletions cut 4 bases from V and 3 bases from J, with 3 bases between. Germline V gives CDR1 SGHAT, CDR2 FQDESV (reference sequence). CDR3 length equals 11 residues. The CDR3 DNA follows: TGTGCCAGCAGCTCGGACACTGAAGCTTTCTTT. Residues: CASSSDTEAFF.

V usage is TRBV6-2 or TRBV6-3 and J usage is TRBJ2-7, with 7 bases fitting TRBD2. This CDR3 is built from 17 residues. Germline-derived CDR1 and CDR2 are MNHEY and SVGEGT. After removal of 2 bases from V and 3 bases from J, the junction contained 13 bases not matched to a gene. CDR3 amino acids: CASSYKGWLADNYEQYF. For the CDR3, the DNA is TGTGCCAGCAGTTACAAGGGGTGGCTAGCGGACAACTACGAGCAGTACTTC.

There are many counts of this clone. The CDR3 DNA follows: TGTGCCAGCAGTTATCGACGGGACTCCAGCTCCTACGAGCAGTACTTC. This sequence encodes CASSYRRDSSSYEQYF. The chain employs TRBV28 and TRBJ2-7; D is possibly TRBD2 (6 bases). The germline CDR1 and CDR2 sequences are MDHEN and SYDVKM. The V end was cut by 4 bases, the J end by 0 bases, with 16 bases between. This CDR3 is 16 amino acids long.

The V and J genes are TRBV6-5 and TRBJ1-5, with 8 nucleotides matching TRBD1. The junction had 4 bases not matched to a gene; V was cut back by 8 bases and J by 1 base. Germline V gene sequence: CDR1 MNHEY, CDR2 SVGAGI. The CDR3 extends over 14 amino acids. The CDR3 sequence: CASVGQGSNQPQHF. The CDR3 coding sequence is TGTGCCAGCGTCGGACAGGGAAGCAATCAGCCCCAGCATTTT.

The V call is TRBV7-6, the J call TRBJ2-7, with TRBD1 matching 11 bases. Germline assignment: CDR1 SGHVS and CDR2 FNYEAQ. CDR3 length: 14 residues. J lost 3 bases, V lost 6 bases, and 4 bases had no gene match. CDR3 sequence: CASRGGTGGYEQYF. CDR3 DNA sequence: TGTGCCAGCAGGGGTGGGACAGGGGGCTACGAGCAGTACTTC.

This clone was detected only a few times. The V gene is TRBV6-2 or TRBV6-3, the J gene TRBJ2-7; 8 bases align to TRBD1. CDR3 length: 15 amino acids. Germline V CDR1 and CDR2: MNHEY, SVGEGT. J gave up 3 bases and V 5 bases, and 9 bases lay outside the gene matches. The CDR3 coding sequence is TGTGCCAGCAGTAGGGCCAGGACAGGGTACTACGAGCAGTACTTC. Translation: CASSRARTGYYEQYF.

The genes are TRBV6-5 and TRBJ2-7; tentative D call: TRBD2 (6 bases). Trimming left V 8 bases short and J 2 bases short, with 19 bases between. The CDR3 loop spans 15 amino acids. Per germline, CDR1 MNHEY and CDR2 SVGAGI. CDR3 nucleotides: TGTGCCAGCCAACGGGAGACGAACAGGCCCTACGAGCAGTACTTC. It encodes CASQRETNRPYEQYF.

The chain couples TRBV6-5 to TRBJ1-5; D is unclear. Trimming left V 6 bases short and J 5 bases short, with 11 bases between. The CDR3 runs to 13 residues. Per the germline V gene, CDR1 is MNHEY and CDR2 is SVGAGI. CDR3 nucleotides: TGTGCCAGCAGCTTGGATGAGGATCAGCCCCAGCATTTT. This translates into CASSLDEDQPQHF.

The V and J genes are TRBV24-1 and TRBJ2-3; perhaps TRBD2 as D (6 bases). V shed 5 bases and J shed 0 bases, with 11 bases lying between them. This CDR3 region has 15 residues. Germline CDR1 reads KGHDR; CDR2 reads SFDVKD. The CDR3 bases are TGTGCCACCAGTGCGGCGGGGACTAGCACAGATACGCAGTATTTT. Its translation is CATSAAGTSTDTQYF.

The CDR3 bases are TGCGCCAGCAGCCCCGGACTAGAAAGTGAGCAGTTCTTC. It is translated as CASSPGLESEQFF. The chain couples TRBV5-1 to TRBJ2-1; 7 bases fit TRBD2. Trimming took 4 bases from V and 9 from J; bases not matched to a gene: 7. Germline V gene data show CDR1 as SGHRS and CDR2 as YFSETQ. The CDR3 length is 13 residues.

CDR3: CAISRLDGESEQYF. CDR3 sequence (DNA): TGTGCCATCAGTCGACTAGATGGGGAGAGCGAGCAGTACTTC. The chain joins TRBV10-3 to TRBJ2-7, with D tentatively TRBD2 (6 bases). CDR3 length: 14 residues. Trimming removed 5 bases at V and 6 bases at J, with 17 bases between. Germline V gives CDR1 ENHRY, CDR2 SYGVKD.

This clone is a singleton in its sample. The chain uses TRBV11-2 and TRBJ2-1; TRBD2 aligns across 10 bases. The ends lost 7 bases at V and 0 bases at J; junction bases unmatched: 9. This CDR3 is 17 amino acids long. Per germline, CDR1 SGHAT and CDR2 FQNNGV. In DNA form, the CDR3 reads TGTGCCAGCATATCTAGCGGGGGCGCTAGCTCCTACAATGAGCAGTTCTTC. Its translation: CASISSGGASSYNEQFF.